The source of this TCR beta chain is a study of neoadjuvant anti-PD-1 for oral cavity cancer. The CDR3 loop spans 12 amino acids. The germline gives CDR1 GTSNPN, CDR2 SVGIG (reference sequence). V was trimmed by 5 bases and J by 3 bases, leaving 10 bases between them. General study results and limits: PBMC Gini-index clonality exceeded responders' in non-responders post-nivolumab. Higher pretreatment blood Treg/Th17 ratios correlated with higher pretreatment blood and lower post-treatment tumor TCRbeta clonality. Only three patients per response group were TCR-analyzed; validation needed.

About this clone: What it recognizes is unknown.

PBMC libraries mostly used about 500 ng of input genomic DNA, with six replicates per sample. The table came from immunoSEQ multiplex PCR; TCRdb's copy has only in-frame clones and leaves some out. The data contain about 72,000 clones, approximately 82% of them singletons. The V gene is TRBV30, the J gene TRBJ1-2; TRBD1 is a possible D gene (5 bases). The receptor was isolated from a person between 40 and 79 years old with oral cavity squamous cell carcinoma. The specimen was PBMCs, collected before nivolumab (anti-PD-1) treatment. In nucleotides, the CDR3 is TGTGCCTGGCAAAGGGGTGACTATGGCTACACCTTC. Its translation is CAWQRGDYGYTF.